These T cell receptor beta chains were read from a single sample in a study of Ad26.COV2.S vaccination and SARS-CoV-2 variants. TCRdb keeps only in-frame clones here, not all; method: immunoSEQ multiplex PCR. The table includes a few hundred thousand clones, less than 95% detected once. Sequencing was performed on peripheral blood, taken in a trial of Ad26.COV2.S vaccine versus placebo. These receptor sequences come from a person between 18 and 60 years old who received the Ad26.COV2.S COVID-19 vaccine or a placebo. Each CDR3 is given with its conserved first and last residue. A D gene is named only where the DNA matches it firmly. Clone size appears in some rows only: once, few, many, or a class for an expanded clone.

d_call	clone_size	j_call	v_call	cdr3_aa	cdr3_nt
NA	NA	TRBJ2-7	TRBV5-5	CASSPPTSRIDEQYF	TGTGCCAGCAGCCCGCCTACTAGCCGTATCGACGAGCAGTACTTC
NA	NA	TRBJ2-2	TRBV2	CASSDGALETGSTGELFF	TGTGCCAGCAGTGATGGGGCCTTAGAGACCGGTTCCACCGGGGAGCTGTTTTTT
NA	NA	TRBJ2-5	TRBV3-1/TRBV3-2	CASSPPEGFSQRETQYF	TGTGCCAGCAGCCCGCCGGAGGGGTTTTCACAGCGCGAGACCCAGTACTTC
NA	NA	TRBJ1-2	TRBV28	CASRYEQGSGYTF	TGTGCCAGCAGATACGAACAGGGTAGTGGCTACACCTTC
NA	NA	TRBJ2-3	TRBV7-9	CASSLGLPSTDTQYF	TGTGCCAGCAGCCTAGGACTTCCTAGCACAGATACGCAGTATTTT
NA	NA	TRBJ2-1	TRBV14	CASSQDRVRQFF	TGTGCCAGCAGCCAAGATCGGGTCAGGCAGTTCTTC
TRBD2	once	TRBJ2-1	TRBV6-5	CASSSLSGSTYNEQFF	TGTGCCAGCAGTTCGCTTAGCGGGAGTACCTACAATGAGCAGTTCTTC
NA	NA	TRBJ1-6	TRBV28	CASRPSQGIRRYSPLHF	TGTGCCAGCAGGCCATCCCAGGGAATCAGGAGGTATTCACCCCTCCACTTT
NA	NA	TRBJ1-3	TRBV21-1	CASSKPDFRPGNSGNTIYF	TGTGCCAGCAGCAAACCGGACTTTCGCCCGGGGAACTCTGGAAACACCATATATTTT
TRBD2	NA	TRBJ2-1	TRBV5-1	CASSAGLAGPYNEQFF	TGCGCCAGCAGCGCGGGACTAGCGGGACCGTACAATGAGCAGTTCTTC
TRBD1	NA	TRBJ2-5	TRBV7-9	CASSPPQGVRETQYF	TGTGCCAGCAGCCCCCCACAGGGGGTACGTGAGACCCAGTACTTC
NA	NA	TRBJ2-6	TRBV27	CASSFAGHGANVLTF	TGTGCCAGCAGTTTCGCAGGACATGGGGCCAACGTCCTGACTTTC
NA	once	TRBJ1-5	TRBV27	CASSLVGADQPQHF	TGTGCCAGCAGTTTAGTAGGGGCGGATCAGCCCCAGCATTTT
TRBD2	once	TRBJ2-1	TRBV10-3	CAIRQAGGLYNEQFF	TGTGCCATCCGCCAGGCGGGAGGCTTATACAATGAGCAGTTCTTC
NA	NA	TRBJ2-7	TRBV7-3	CASSYSGSGDEQYF	TGTGCCAGCAGCTACTCGGGTAGCGGAGACGAGCAGTACTTC
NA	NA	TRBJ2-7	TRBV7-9	CASSLDAGPYEQYF	TGTGCCAGCAGCCTGGACGCGGGGCCCTACGAGCAGTACTTC
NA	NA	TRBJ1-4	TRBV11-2	CASSLGQLNEKLFF	TGTGCCAGCAGCCTGGGGCAACTTAATGAAAAACTGTTTTTT
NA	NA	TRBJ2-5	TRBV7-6	CASSSGDLTGETQYF	TGTGCCAGCAGCTCAGGGGACCTAACGGGAGAGACCCAGTACTTC
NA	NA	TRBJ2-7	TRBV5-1	CASSWGSSSPEQYF	TGCGCCAGCAGCTGGGGCTCTAGCTCGCCCGAGCAGTACTTC
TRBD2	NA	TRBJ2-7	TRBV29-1	CSVEEGTSGSGYEQYF	TGCAGCGTTGAAGAAGGGACTAGCGGGAGCGGGTACGAGCAGTACTTC
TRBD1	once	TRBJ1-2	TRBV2	CASSGWVQGLGYTF	TGTGCCAGCAGTGGTTGGGTACAGGGGCTTGGCTACACCTTC
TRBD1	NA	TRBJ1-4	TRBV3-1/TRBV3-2	CASSPRTGGYNEKLFF	TGTGCCAGCAGCCCTCGGACAGGGGGATATAATGAAAAACTGTTTTTT
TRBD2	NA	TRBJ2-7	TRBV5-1	CASSWEGPGLEQYF	TGCGCCAGCAGCTGGGAGGGCCCGGGCTTGGAGCAGTACTTC
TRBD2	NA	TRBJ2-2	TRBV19	CASNIGTSGSFTGELFF	TGTGCCAGTAACATCGGGACTAGCGGGAGCTTTACCGGGGAGCTGTTTTTT
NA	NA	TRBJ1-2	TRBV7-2	CASSLDVGTYGYTF	TGTGCCAGCAGCTTAGACGTTGGGACCTATGGCTACACCTTC
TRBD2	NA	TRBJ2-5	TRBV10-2	CASSWTSGIQETQYF	TGCGCCAGCAGTTGGACTAGCGGGATCCAAGAGACCCAGTACTTC
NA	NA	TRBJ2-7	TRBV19	CASSLDREQYF	TGTGCCAGTAGTCTCGACAGGGAGCAGTACTTC
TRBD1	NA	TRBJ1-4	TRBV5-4	CASSLGSGTANGKLFF	TGTGCCAGCAGCTTGGGTAGTGGGACAGCCAACGGAAAACTGTTTTTT
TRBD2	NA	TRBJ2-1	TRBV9	CASSTNAASGSSDEQFF	TGTGCCAGCAGCACTAACGCGGCTAGCGGGAGTTCGGATGAGCAGTTCTTC
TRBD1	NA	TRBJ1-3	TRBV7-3	CASSLLGRGQNTIYF	TGTGCCAGCAGCCTCCTGGGGAGGGGGCAAAACACCATATATTTT
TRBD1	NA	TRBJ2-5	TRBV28	CASSRDRGRPETQYF	TGTGCCAGCAGCCGTGACAGGGGGCGTCCAGAGACCCAGTACTTC
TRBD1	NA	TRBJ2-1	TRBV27	CASSDRVSYNEQFF	TGTGCCAGCAGTGACAGGGTCTCTTACAATGAGCAGTTCTTC
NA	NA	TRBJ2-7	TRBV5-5	CASSFVKGRSYEQYF	TGTGCCAGCAGCTTCGTCAAGGGGCGCTCATACGAGCAGTACTTC
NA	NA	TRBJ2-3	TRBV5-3	CARSKSGTQTGDTQYF	TGTGCCAGAAGCAAATCCGGGACTCAAACGGGGGATACGCAGTATTTT
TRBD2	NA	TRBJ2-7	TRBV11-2	CASSLTSGSHEQYF	TGTGCCAGCAGCCTGACTAGCGGGAGTCACGAGCAGTACTTC
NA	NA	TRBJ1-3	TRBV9	CASSAGTDYSGNTIYF	TGTGCCAGCAGCGCCGGGACGGACTACTCTGGAAACACCATATATTTT
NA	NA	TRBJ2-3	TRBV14	CASSQRQNTDTQYF	TGTGCCAGCAGCCAACGGCAGAACACAGATACGCAGTATTTT
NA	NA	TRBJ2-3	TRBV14	CASSQDPSDPSTDTQYF	TGTGCCAGCAGCCAAGATCCCAGCGACCCTAGCACAGATACGCAGTATTTT
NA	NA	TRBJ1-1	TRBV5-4	CASSLGSDTEAFF	TGTGCCAGCAGCTTGGGCAGCGACACTGAAGCTTTCTTT
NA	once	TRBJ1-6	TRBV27	CASSLLYDGNSPLHF	TGTGCCAGCAGTTTATTATACGATGGGAATTCACCCCTCCACTTT
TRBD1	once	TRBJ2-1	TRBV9	CASSVYGQDNNEQFF	TGTGCCAGCAGCGTGTACGGACAGGACAACAATGAGCAGTTCTTC
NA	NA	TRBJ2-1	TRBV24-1	CATSDLQRDNEQFF	TGTGCCACCAGTGATTTGCAGAGGGACAATGAGCAGTTCTTC
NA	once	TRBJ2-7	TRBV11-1	CASSHGAGRNEQYF	TGTGCCAGCAGCCACGGGGCAGGTCGCAACGAGCAGTACTTC
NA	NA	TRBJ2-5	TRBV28	CASSPPGITQETQYF	TGTGCCAGCAGTCCCCCCGGAATAACTCAAGAGACCCAGTACTTC
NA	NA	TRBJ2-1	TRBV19	CASSMSQGGHNEQFF	TGTGCCAGTAGTATGTCGCAGGGGGGACACAATGAGCAGTTCTTC
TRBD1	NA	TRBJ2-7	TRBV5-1	CASMSAGQGITYEQYF	TGCGCCAGCATGAGCGCGGGACAGGGGATAACCTACGAGCAGTACTTC
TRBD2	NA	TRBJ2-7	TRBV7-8	CASSLGGLAGGYEQYF	TGTGCCAGCAGCTTAGGGGGACTAGCGGGAGGGTACGAGCAGTACTTC
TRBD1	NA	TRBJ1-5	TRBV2	CASAKTGGSNQPQHF	TGTGCCAGCGCAAAGACAGGGGGGAGCAATCAGCCCCAGCATTTT
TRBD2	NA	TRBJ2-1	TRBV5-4	CASSPLGGPSSYNEQFF	TGTGCCAGCAGCCCCTTGGGAGGGCCCTCGTCCTACAATGAGCAGTTCTTC
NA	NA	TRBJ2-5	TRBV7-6	CASSLVQGQQETQYF	TGTGCCAGCAGCTTAGTACAGGGTCAACAAGAGACCCAGTACTTC
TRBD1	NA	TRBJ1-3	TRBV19	CASHRGVSGNTIYF	TGTGCCAGCCACAGGGGGGTCTCTGGAAACACCATATATTTT
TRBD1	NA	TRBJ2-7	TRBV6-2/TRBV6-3	CASSLQGAVQYF	TGTGCCAGCAGTTTACAGGGGGCTGTGCAGTACTTC
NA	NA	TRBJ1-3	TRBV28	CASSPLLSSGNTIYF	TGTGCCAGCAGTCCCCTCCTTAGCTCTGGAAACACCATATATTTT
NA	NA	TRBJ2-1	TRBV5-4	CASSHGSSYNEQFF	TGTGCCAGCAGCCACGGTAGCTCCTACAATGAGCAGTTCTTC
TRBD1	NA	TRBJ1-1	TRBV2	CASNPGTGNTEAFF	TGTGCCAGCAACCCTGGGACAGGGAACACTGAAGCTTTCTTT